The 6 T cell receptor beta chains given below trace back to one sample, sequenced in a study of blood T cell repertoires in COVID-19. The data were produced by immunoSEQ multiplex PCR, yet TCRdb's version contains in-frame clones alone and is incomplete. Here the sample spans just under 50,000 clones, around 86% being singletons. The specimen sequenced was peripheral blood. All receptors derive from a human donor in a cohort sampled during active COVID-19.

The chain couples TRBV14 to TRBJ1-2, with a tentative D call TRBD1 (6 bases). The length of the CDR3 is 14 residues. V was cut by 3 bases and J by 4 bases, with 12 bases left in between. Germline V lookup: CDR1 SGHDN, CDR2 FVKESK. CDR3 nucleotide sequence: TGTGCCAGCAGCCATCGGACAGCCCTCTATGGCTACACCTTC. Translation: CASSHRTALYGYTF.

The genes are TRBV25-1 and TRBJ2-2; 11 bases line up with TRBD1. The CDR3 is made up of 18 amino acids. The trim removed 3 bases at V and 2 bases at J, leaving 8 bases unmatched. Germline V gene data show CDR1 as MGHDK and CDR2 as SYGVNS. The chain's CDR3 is CASSEIWGTGGNTGELFF. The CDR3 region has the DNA TGTGCCAGCAGTGAGATTTGGGGGACAGGGGGAAACACCGGGGAGCTGTTTTTT.

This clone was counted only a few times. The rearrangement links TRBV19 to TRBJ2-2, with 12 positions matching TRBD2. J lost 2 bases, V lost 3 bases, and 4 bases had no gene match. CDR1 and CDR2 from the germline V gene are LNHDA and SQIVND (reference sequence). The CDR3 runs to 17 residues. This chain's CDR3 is CASSIWTSGVNTGELFF. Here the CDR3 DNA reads TGTGCCAGTAGTATCTGGACTAGCGGGGTAAACACCGGGGAGCTGTTTTTT.

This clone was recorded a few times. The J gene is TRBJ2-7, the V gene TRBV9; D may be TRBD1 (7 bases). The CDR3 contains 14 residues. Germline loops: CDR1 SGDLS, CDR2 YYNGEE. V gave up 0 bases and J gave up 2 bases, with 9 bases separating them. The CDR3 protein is CASSVGGTAYEQYF. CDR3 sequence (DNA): TGTGCCAGCAGCGTAGGCGGGACAGCCTACGAGCAGTACTTC.

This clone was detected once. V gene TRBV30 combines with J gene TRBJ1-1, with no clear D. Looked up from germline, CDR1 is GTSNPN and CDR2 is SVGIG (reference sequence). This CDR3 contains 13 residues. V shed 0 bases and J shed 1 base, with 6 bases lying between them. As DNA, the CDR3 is TGTGCCTGGAGTGTACAAGAGAACACTGAAGCTTTCTTT. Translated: CAWSVQENTEAFF.

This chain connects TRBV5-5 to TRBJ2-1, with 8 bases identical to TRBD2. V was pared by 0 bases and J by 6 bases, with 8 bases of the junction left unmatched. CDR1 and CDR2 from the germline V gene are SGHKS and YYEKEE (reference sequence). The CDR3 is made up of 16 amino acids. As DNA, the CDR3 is TGTGCCAGCAGCTTGGGGCCGGGACTAGGACCCAATGAGCAGTTCTTC. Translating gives CASSLGPGLGPNEQFF.